The 10 T cell receptor beta chains below all came from one sample that was sequenced in a study of shared clonotypes between healthy human individuals. Generated by immunoSEQ multiplex PCR, the TCRdb table keeps only in-frame clones and is missing some. The repertoire has roughly 640,000 clones, about 96% of them found once; the top ten carry roughly 0.05%. The sequencing input was naive CD4+ T cells sorted from blood. Sample subset: CD45RA+ positively selected. The receptors shown here come from a woman aged 30 to 39 in good health.

The genes are TRBV10-3 and TRBJ2-6, with a weak D call TRBD2 (6 bases). This CDR3 contains 21 residues. The germline V gene encodes CDR1 ENHRY and CDR2 SYGVKD. V was shortened by 2 bases and J by 0 bases, with 23 bases between the two germline ends. DNA for the CDR3: TGTGCCATCAGTGAGCCCCGGGGTGGCGGGAAACCTACCTCTGGGGCCAACGTCCTGACTTTC. It is translated as CAISEPRGGGKPTSGANVLTF.

This rearrangement joins TRBV5-1 to TRBJ1-2; 7 nucleotides line up with TRBD1. V trimming: 4 bases; J trimming: 6 bases; junction bases outside the gene matches: 6. The CDR3 has 13 residues. Germline-derived CDR1 and CDR2 are SGHRS and YFSETQ. The CDR3 DNA is TGCGCCAGCAGCCCTGGTGGGACAGATGGCTACACCTTC. Protein product: CASSPGGTDGYTF. Full variable domain (remainder filled in from reference TRBV5-1 and TRBJ1-2): KAGVTQTPRYLIKTRGQQVTLSCSPISGHRSVSWYQQTPGQGLQFLFEYFSETQRNKGNFPGRFSGRQFSNSRSEMNVSTLELGDSALYLCASSPGGTDGYTFGSGTRLTVV.

This chain joins TRBV28 and TRBJ2-3; 7 nucleotides line up with TRBD2. After removal of 2 bases from V and 3 bases from J, the junction contained 5 bases not matched to a gene. Per germline, CDR1 MDHEN and CDR2 SYDVKM. The CDR3 runs to 15 residues. The CDR3 sequence: CASSLGGVDTDTQYF. CDR3 sequence (DNA): TGTGCCAGCAGTTTAGGGGGGGTCGATACAGATACGCAGTATTTT.

This CDR3 reads CASSQGGQGKLFF. The CDR3 nucleotides are TGTGCCAGCAGCCAAGGAGGACAGGGGAAACTGTTTTTT. V is TRBV4-2 and J is TRBJ1-4; the match to TRBD1 covers 9 bases. Germline V gene lookup returns CDR1 LGHNA and CDR2 YNFKEQ. The V segment lost 1 base and the J segment 11 bases; nucleotides outside the gene matches: 2. This CDR3 spans 13 amino acids.

Note on this clone: At the DNA level, this CDR3 is encoded by other sequences in the same sample as well. The J gene is TRBJ2-5, the V gene TRBV29-1; D is possibly TRBD1 or TRBD2 (5 bases each). From germline, CDR1 is SQVTM and CDR2 ANQGSEA. This CDR3 has 12 residues. V was pared by 4 bases and J by 5 bases, with 11 bases between. CDR3 nucleotide sequence: TGCAGCGTTGGGCAGGGAGCGGAGACCCAGTACTTC. Translated, it gives CSVGQGAETQYF.

This clone was observed a single time. This sequence joins TRBV7-8 and TRBJ2-1, with a tentative D call TRBD1 (5 bases). The length of the CDR3 is 15 residues. Germline V gene data show CDR1 as SGHVS and CDR2 as FQNEAQ. V lost 1 base and J 0 bases, leaving 7 bases between the germline ends. The CDR3: CASSLVGASYNEQFF. In nucleotides, the CDR3 is TGTGCCAGCAGCTTAGTTGGGGCCTCCTACAATGAGCAGTTCTTC.

The rearrangement uses TRBV27 and TRBJ2-3; D gene uncertain. Germline CDR1 is MNHEY and CDR2 is SMNVEV (reference sequence). The CDR3 is 14 amino acids. Trimming took off 5 bases at V and 7 bases at J, with 16 bases between the two ends. The CDR3 loop reads CASSKLQFTNTQYF. CDR3 in DNA: TGTGCCAGCAGTAAGCTACAGTTCACGAATACGCAGTATTTT.

The chain combines TRBV5-1 with TRBJ1-1; D unresolved. The germline V and J ends were trimmed by 2 bases and 0 bases, with 14 bases remaining between them. The germline CDR1 and CDR2 sequences are SGHRS and YFSETQ. This CDR3 is built from 16 residues. The CDR3 nucleotides are TGCGCCAGCAGCTTTGATATGACACGCCTGAACACTGAAGCTTTCTTT. Protein: CASSFDMTRLNTEAFF.

The chain joins TRBV5-4 to TRBJ1-2; D is ambiguous. The germline CDR1 and CDR2 sequences are SGHNT and YYREEE (reference sequence). This CDR3 is 13 amino acids long. V dropped 0 bases and J dropped 9 bases, with 12 bases sitting between them. The CDR3 DNA reads TGTGCCAGCAGCTTGGAGCCCGAAGGGCGCTACACCTTC. Translating gives CASSLEPEGRYTF.

The genes are TRBV19 and TRBJ2-7; possibly TRBD2 for D (6 bases). Germline lookup yields CDR1 LNHDA and CDR2 SQIVND (reference sequence). The CDR3 has 13 residues. V lost 6 bases and J lost 5, with 14 bases in between. CDR3 nucleotide sequence: TGTGCCAGTAGGGCGGGACGGGGGAACGAGCAGTACTTC. Translating gives CASRAGRGNEQYF.